The following is a TCR beta chain sequence with its context. The data were taken from a study of blood T cell repertoires in COVID-19. Study-level background: Samples taken during acute and convalescent COVID-19 were collected in the United States, Italy and Spain. Sources were T cells, B-cell-depleted T cells, or PBMCs; the material itself was cDNA or gDNA.

In the original workflow: Reference gene primer amplification gave nucleated cell count estimates. The repertoire was sequenced with immunoSEQ multiplex PCR; TCRdb's copy has only in-frame clones and lacks some. V, J and clone size reflect that table, while D and trimming were determined from the DNA. The sample has approximately 120,000 clones, about 83% seen once; the top ten hold about 12%. The CDR3 contains 15 residues. The germline gives CDR1 PRHDT, CDR2 FYEKMQ (reference sequence). V shed 5 bases and J shed 1 base, with 13 bases lying between them. Material for sequencing was peripheral blood. V and J are TRBV13 and TRBJ2-3; weak D call: TRBD1 (6 bases). The receptor comes from a man aged 55 to 70 with acute or convalescent COVID-19. CDR3 nucleotides: TGTGCCAGCAGCCAGGGGCGCCTGGGCACAGATACGCAGTATTTT. Translation gives CASSQGRLGTDTQYF.